One and the same sample provided the 6 T cell receptor beta chains below, sequenced in a study of post-analysis software for immune sequencing data. The study's findings and limits: When patients were compared with controls, about 5 TRBV segments were more frequent, TRBV5-6, TRBV5-1 and TRBV20-1 among them.

For these TCRs, the target antigens are not known. The library was made from cDNA and included unique molecular identifiers. TCRdb fed the PCR reads into MiXCR, producing one record per CDR3 protein. The table has approximately 730,000 distinct CDR3 sequences, about 45% seen once. The specimen was blood. Receptor source: a girl under 18 with multiple sclerosis.

J is TRBJ1-4 and V is TRBV15; no definite D call. The CDR3 has 15 residues. Trimming pared 1 base from V and 7 bases from J, leaving 13 bases between. Germline CDR1 LNHNV, CDR2 YYDKDF (reference sequence). The CDR3 here is CATSRVKGLGEKLFF. The CDR3 DNA reads as TGTGCCACCAGCAGAGTGAAGGGTCTCGGTGAAAAACTGTTTTTT.

The chain is built from TRBV4-1 and TRBJ1-1; D is undetermined. CDR3 length equals 15 residues. V lost 0 bases, J lost 0 bases, and 8 bases lay in between. The germline gives CDR1 MGHRA, CDR2 YSYEKL. DNA for the CDR3: TGCGCCAGCAGCCAAGATCCCCAGATGAACACTGAAGCTTTCTTT. This gives the protein CASSQDPQMNTEAFF.

The chain combines TRBV21-1 with TRBJ2-1; whether TRBD1, the table's D call, matches the DNA was not checked. TRBV21-1 is shown as a pseudogene. CDR3 size: 18 residues. The CDR3 is CASSKWEFRDRESNEQFF. CDR3 sequence (DNA): TGTGCCAGCAGCAAATGGGAGTTTCGGGACAGGGAGAGCAATGAGCAGTTCTTC.

The chain is built from TRBV9 and TRBJ1-6; TRBD1 agrees at 9 bases. Germline trimming cut 4 bases from V and 9 bases from J; bases unmatched to any gene: 11. The CDR3 is 16 residues long. CDR1 SGDLS and CDR2 YYNGEE come from the germline V gene. The CDR3 bases are TGTGCCAGCAGCCCAGATGTCGGGACAGGGACTTCACCCCTCCACTTT. It encodes CASSPDVGTGTSPLHF.

The chain joins TRBV9 to TRBJ1-4; tentative D call: TRBD1 (6 bases). CDR3 size: 17 residues. V was clipped by 5 bases and J by 4 bases, with 21 bases between them. Germline CDR1 reads SGDLS; CDR2 reads YYNGEE. CDR3 sequence: CASSAGLGGGLNEKLFF. In nucleotides, the CDR3 is TGTGCCAGCAGTGCGGGCCTAGGGGGGGGTCTTAATGAAAAACTGTTTTTT.

This chain links TRBV6-6 with TRBJ2-7; tentative D call: TRBD1 (5 bases). The V gene's germline CDR1 is MNHNY and CDR2 SVGAGI (reference sequence). CDR3 length equals 14 residues. Trimming shortened V by 6 bases and J by 3 bases, and 15 bases separated the two germline ends. CDR3 in DNA: TGTGCCAGCAGCACATCTTCTAGGGGCTACGAGCAGTACTTC. Translating gives CASSTSSRGYEQYF.